This entry features one T cell receptor (beta chain) sequence. This clonotype has at least ten counts. It lacks a known antigen. One base away there is no much larger clone; base qualities are not given. Receptor amplification or capture employed RACE. Sequencing instrument: NextSeq 500. During library preparation, unique molecular identifiers were attached to individual cDNA molecules so that TCRs could be counted quantitatively and reproducibly. Both TCR alpha and TCR beta chains were sequenced from each blood RNA sample. In the paper's pipeline: The median number of TCRs per sample was around 96,000, ranging from about 20,000 to 690,600. The Decombinator software suite was used to annotate the V, J and CDR3 of the TCR reads. Every sample was subsampled to the same number of TCRs (28,000) for the PS versus PT1 abundance plots. Expanded TCRs were defined as absent before sensitization and observed at least eight times at the 2-week time point. TCRdb applied fastp at Q25 and MiXCR to the public reads, then kept only in-frame beta chains. All rows with the same CDR3 protein become a single entry with the most common DNA and genes. The authors' filters were not applied to this entry. The sample yields some 120,000 distinct CDR3 sequences; about 12% were counted once. The ten top clones hold 1.4% of the sample.

The data belong to a study of human T cells and chemical hapten exposure (dated by TCRdb to about 2021). Concerning the study at large: For sensitization, 2% DPC in acetone was applied to a 2 cm by 2 cm area of upper inner arm skin. Throughout the study period of roughly five months, patients also received therapeutic DPC doses to the scalp every week. Patch testing was done on the upper back using Finn chambers containing 0.01% DPC, and results were scored after 6 days according to International Contact Dermatitis Research Group standards. The mostly female patient cohort included alopecia areata with under or over 50% scalp involvement, alopecia totalis and alopecia universalis. Libraries were pooled for sequencing, and per-sample TCR yields varied mainly because of small differences in library volumes within the pool. In alopecia patients, the study followed how the peripheral blood TCR repertoire changed in vivo over primary and secondary sensitization to diphenylcyclopropenone (DPC), a hapten. Patient blood was sampled pre-sensitization (week 0) and at 2, 6 and about 24 weeks after DPC sensitization. Blood for TCR sequencing was provided by twenty-nine alopecia patients at one to four time points (pre-sensitization, 2, 6 and 24 weeks).

Relative to germline, V is 3 bases shorter and J is 0 bases shorter, with 3 bases between their ends. The CDR3 measures 12 amino acids from cysteine to phenylalanine. The kept DNA is CDR3 alone, 36 bases in frame from the first base. CDR1 and CDR2, per the germline V gene, are SGDLS and YYNGEE. Study-wide findings and limitations: DPC sensitization did not change the number of TCRs with a frequency above 1 in 1000, and there was no evidence of changes in global repertoire structure. After repeated subsampling, the strength of the expansion versus patch-test correlation and the threshold at which it became significant changed. Significantly more large CDR3 similarity clusters were formed by expanded TCRs than by pre-sensitization or healthy control sets, consistent with antigen-driven responses. Patch test score correlated positively with the number of PT1 expanded TCRs, reaching significance at thresholds 8, 16 and 32 but not at 4. All patients had alopecia, a presumed autoimmune disease, so their immune response might differ from that of healthy individuals.

This sample's time point label indicates: patch test 1, 2 weeks after DPC sensitization. Taken with the paper, the label for treatment or condition translates to: therapeutic diphenylcyclopropenone sensitization with weekly scalp DPC. At every patch-test visit, the blood draw took place before the patch test was put on. Eligible patients were aged 18 to 70, diagnosed with alopecia, deemed suitable for DPC therapy, and excluded if pregnant. Total RNA was extracted from unfractionated whole blood that had been collected in Tempus Blood RNA tubes. This receptor was taken from a woman aged 45 to 65 with alopecia areata. Some clones in this sample may be carry-over from other donors' samples. The sequence links TRBV9 to TRBJ1-1; confidence is insufficient to name the D gene. The source was whole blood, collected in connection with sensitization to the hapten diphenylcyclopropenone (DPC). The CDR3 reads as follows: CASSAVNTEAFF. The nucleotide sequence is given as TGTGCCAGCAGCGCAGTGAACACTGAAGCTTTCTTT.